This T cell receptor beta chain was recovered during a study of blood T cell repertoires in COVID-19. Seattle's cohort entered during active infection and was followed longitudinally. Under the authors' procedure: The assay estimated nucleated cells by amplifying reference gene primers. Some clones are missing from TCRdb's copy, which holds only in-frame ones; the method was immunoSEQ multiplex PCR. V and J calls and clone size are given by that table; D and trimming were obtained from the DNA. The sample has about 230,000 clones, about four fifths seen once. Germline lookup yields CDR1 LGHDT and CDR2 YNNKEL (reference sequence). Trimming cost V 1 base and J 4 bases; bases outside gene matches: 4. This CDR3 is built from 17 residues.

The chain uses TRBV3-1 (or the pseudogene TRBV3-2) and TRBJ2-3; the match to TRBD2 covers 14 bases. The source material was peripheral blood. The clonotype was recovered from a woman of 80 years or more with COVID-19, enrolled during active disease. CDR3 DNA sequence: TGTGCCAGCAGCCAAGGACTAGCGGGGGGGCGGGCAGATACGCAGTATTTT. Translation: CASSQGLAGGRADTQYF.